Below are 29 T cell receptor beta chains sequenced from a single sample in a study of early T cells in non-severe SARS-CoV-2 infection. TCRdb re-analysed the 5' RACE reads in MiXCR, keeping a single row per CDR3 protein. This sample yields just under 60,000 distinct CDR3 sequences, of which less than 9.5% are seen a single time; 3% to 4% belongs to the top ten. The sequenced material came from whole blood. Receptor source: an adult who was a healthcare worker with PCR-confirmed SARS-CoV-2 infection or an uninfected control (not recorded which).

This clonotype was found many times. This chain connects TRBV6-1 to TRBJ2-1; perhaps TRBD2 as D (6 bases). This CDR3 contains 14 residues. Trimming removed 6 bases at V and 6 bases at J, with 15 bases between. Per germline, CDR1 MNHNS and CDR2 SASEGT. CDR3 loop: CASRLAPGGNEQFF. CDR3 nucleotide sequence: TGTGCCAGCAGACTAGCCCCTGGGGGCAATGAGCAGTTCTTC.

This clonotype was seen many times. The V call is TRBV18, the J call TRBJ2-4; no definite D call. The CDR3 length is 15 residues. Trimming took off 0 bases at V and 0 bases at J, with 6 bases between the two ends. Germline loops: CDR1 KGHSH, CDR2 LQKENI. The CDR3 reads CASSPPGVAKNIQYF. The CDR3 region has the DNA TGTGCCAGCTCACCACCCGGAGTAGCCAAAAACATTCAGTACTTC.

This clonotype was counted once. The CDR3 loop reads CSVFRDRDYEQYF. In DNA form, the CDR3 reads TGCAGCGTCTTCCGGGACAGGGACTACGAGCAGTACTTC. The chain couples TRBV29-1 to TRBJ2-7; 9 positions agree with TRBD1. The CDR3 runs 13 residues. Germline V CDR1 and CDR2: SQVTM, ANQGSEA. V lost 6 bases, J lost 3 bases, and 6 bases stayed unmatched.

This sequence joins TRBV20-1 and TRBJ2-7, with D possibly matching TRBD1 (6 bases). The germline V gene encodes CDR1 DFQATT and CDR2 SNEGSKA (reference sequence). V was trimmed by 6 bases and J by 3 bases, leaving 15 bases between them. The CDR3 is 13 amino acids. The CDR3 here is CSAKTGSHYEQYF. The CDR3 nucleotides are TGCAGTGCCAAGACAGGATCCCACTACGAGCAGTACTTC.

CDR3 protein: CASSLAAGPGPLAEQYF. For the CDR3, the DNA is TGTGCCAGCAGTTTAGCGGCGGGACCCGGGCCCCTCGCCGAGCAGTACTTC. This chain joins TRBV12-3 or TRBV12-4 and TRBJ2-7, with a weak D call TRBD2 (6 bases). The CDR3 is 17 residues long. Between the trimmed V and J ends, which lost 0 bases and 6 bases, there was a span of 21 bases.

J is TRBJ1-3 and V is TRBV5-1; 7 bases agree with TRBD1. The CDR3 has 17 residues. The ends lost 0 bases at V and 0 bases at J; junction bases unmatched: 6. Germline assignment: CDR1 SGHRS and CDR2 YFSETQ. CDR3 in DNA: TGCGCCAGCAGCTTGGCCGGGACAGACCTCTCTGGAAACACCATATATTTT. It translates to CASSLAGTDLSGNTIYF.

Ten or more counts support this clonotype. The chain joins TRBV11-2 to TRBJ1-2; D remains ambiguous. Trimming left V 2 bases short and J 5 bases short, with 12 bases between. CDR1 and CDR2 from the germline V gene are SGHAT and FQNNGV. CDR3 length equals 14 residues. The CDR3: CASSLHSAEYGYTF. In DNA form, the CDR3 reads TGTGCCAGCAGCTTACACTCCGCGGAGTATGGCTACACCTTC.

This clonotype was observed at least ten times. CDR3 DNA sequence: TGTGCCAGCAGCGCCACAGGGTACAATGAGCAGTTCTTC. Translated, it gives CASSATGYNEQFF. This chain uses TRBV9 with TRBJ2-1, with D possibly TRBD1 on 6 matching bases. From germline, CDR1 is SGDLS and CDR2 YYNGEE. Between the trimmed V and J ends, which lost 3 bases and 4 bases, there was a span of 8 bases. The CDR3 loop spans 13 amino acids.

The CDR3 reads CAISEREGSKETQYF. CDR3 DNA sequence: TGTGCCATCAGTGAACGGGAAGGGAGCAAAGAGACCCAGTACTTC. This chain connects TRBV10-3 to TRBJ2-5; a weak D match, TRBD2 (5 bases). CDR3 length equals 15 residues. Germline V gene data show CDR1 as ENHRY and CDR2 as SYGVKD. V lost 3 bases and J lost 3, with 14 bases in between.

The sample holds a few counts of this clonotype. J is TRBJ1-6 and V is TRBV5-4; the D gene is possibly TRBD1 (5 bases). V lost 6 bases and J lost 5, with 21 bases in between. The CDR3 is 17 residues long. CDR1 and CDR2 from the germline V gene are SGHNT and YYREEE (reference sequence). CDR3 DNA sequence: TGTGCCAGCACTCTCCTGTTTGAAGGGGAGAATAATTCACCCCTCCACTTT. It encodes CASTLLFEGENNSPLHF.

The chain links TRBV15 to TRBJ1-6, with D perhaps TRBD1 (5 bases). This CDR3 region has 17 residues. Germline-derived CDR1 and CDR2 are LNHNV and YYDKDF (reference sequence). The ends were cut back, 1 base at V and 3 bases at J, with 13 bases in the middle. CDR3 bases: TGTGCCACCAGCAGAGGGGGGGGTGAAGGCTATAATTCACCCCTCCACTTT. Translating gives CATSRGGGEGYNSPLHF.

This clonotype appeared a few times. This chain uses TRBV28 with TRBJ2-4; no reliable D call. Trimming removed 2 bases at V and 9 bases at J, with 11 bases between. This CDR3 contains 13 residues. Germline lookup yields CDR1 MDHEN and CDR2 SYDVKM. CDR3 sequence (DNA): TGTGCCAGCAGTTTAGGTTCAGTAACCATTCAGTACTTC. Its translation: CASSLGSVTIQYF.

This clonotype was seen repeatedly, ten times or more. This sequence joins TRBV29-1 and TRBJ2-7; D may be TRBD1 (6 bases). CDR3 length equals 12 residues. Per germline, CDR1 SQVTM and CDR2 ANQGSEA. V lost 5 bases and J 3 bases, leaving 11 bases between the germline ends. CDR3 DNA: TGCAGCGTTTCTGGACAGAACTACGAGCAGTACTTC. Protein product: CSVSGQNYEQYF.

The CDR3 nucleotides are TGCGCCAGCAGCCCGGACGGAGGTCCCTACGAGCAGTACTTC. Its translation: CASSPDGGPYEQYF. The chain combines TRBV5-1 with TRBJ2-7; D perhaps matches TRBD2 (5 bases). Germline values: CDR1 SGHRS, CDR2 YFSETQ. The V gene lost 4 bases and the J gene lost 2 bases, with 13 bases spanning the gap. The CDR3 is made up of 14 amino acids.

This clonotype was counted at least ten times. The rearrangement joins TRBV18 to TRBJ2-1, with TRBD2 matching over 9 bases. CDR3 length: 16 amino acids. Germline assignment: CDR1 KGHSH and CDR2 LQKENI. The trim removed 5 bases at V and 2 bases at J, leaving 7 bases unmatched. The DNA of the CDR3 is TGTGCCAGCTCAGGGTTCGAGCGGGAGGCCTACAATGAGCAGTTCTTC. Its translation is CASSGFEREAYNEQFF.

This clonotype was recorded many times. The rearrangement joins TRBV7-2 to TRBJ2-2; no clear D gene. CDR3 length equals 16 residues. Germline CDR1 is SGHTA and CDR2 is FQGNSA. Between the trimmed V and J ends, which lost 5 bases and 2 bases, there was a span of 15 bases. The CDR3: CASSLQLRGNTGELFF. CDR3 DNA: TGTGCCAGCAGCCTACAACTGCGTGGTAACACCGGGGAGCTGTTTTTT.

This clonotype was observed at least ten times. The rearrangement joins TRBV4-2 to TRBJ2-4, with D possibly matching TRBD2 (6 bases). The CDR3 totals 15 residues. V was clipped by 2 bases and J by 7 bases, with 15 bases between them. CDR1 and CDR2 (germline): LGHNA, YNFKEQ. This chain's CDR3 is CASSQPEGDLNIQYF. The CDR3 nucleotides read TGTGCCAGCAGCCAACCGGAGGGAGATTTGAACATTCAGTACTTC.

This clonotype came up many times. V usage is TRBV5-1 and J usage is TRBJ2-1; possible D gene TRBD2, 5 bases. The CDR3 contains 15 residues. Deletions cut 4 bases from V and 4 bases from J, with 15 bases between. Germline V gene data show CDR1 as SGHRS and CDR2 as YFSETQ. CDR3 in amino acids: CASSTSSPRYNEQFF. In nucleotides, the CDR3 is TGCGCCAGCAGCACCTCTAGCCCGCGGTACAATGAGCAGTTCTTC.

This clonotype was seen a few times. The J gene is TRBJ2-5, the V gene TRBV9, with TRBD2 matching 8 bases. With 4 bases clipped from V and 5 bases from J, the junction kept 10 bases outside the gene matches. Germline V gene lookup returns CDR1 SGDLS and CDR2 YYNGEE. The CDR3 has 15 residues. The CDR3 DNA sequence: TGTGCCAGCAGCTACCGTGCGGGAGGAGGGGAGACCCAGTACTTC. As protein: CASSYRAGGGETQYF.

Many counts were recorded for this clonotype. CDR3: CASSLTLDRISGNTIYF. CDR3 coding DNA: TGTGCCAGCAGCCTGACCTTGGACAGGATATCTGGAAACACCATATATTTT. The rearrangement uses TRBV7-8 and TRBJ1-3; 7 bases match TRBD1. The V and J ends lost 5 bases and 1 base, in that order; junction bases with no gene match: 11. The CDR3 has 17 amino acids. The V gene's germline CDR1 is SGHVS and CDR2 FQNEAQ.

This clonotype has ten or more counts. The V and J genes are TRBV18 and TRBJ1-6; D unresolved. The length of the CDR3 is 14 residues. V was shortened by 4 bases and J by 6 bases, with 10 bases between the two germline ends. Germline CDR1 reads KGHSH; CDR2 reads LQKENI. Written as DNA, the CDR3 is TGTGCCAGCTCACAAGACGGAACTAATTCACCCCTCCACTTT. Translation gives CASSQDGTNSPLHF.

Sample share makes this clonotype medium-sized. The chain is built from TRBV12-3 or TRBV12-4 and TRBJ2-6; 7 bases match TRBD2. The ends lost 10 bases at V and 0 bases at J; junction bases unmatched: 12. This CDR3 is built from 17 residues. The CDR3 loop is CAIRGGQAVSGANVLTF. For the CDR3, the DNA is TGTGCCATTAGGGGAGGGCAGGCAGTCTCTGGGGCCAACGTCCTGACTTTC.

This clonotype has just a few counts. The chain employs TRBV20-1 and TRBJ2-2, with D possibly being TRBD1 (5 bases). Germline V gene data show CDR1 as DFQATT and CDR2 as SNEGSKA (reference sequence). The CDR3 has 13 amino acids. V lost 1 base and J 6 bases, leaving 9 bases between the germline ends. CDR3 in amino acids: CSARVGQAGELFF. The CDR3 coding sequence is TGCAGTGCTAGAGTGGGGCAGGCCGGGGAGCTGTTTTTT.

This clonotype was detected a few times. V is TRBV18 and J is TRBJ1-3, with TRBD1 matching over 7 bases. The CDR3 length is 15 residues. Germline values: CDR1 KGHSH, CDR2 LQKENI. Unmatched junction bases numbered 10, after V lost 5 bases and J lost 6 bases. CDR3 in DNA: TGTGCCAGCTCAGCCGGGACAGCCAGGGAAAACACCATATATTTT. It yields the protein CASSAGTARENTIYF. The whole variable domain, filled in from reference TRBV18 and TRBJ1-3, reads NAGVMQNPRHLVRRRGQEARLRCSPMKGHSHVYWYRQLPEEGLKFMVYLQKENIIDESGMPKERFSAEFPKEGPSILRIQQVVRGDSAAYFCASSAGTARENTIYFGEGSWLTVV.

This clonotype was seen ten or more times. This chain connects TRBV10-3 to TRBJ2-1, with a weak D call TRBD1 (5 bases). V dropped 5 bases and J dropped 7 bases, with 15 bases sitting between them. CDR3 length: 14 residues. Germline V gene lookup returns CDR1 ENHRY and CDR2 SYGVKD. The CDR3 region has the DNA TGTGCCATCAGTACCCTAGGACCAGGGAATGAGCAGTTCTTC. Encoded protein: CAISTLGPGNEQFF.

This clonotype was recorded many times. CDR3 nucleotide sequence: TGTGCCAGCAGTTTAAGAGGGCCGGAGGGTGAGCAGTACTTC. Residues: CASSLRGPEGEQYF. The chain joins TRBV12-3 or TRBV12-4 to TRBJ2-7, with D perhaps TRBD2 (6 bases). The CDR3 spans 14 residues. Trimming took 2 bases from V and 7 from J, leaving 15 bases between them.

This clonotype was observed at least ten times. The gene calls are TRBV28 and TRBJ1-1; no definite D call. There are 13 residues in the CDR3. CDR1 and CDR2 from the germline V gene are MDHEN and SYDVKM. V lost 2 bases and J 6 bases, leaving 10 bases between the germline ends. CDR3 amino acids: CASSLRPAPEAFF. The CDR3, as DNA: TGTGCCAGCAGTTTAAGGCCAGCTCCTGAAGCTTTCTTT.

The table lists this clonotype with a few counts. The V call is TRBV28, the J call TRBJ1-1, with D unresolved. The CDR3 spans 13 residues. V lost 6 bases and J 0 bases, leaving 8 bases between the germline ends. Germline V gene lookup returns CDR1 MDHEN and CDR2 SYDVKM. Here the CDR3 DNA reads TGTGCCAGCAGCCAGGACCTGAACACTGAAGCTTTCTTT. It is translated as CASSQDLNTEAFF.

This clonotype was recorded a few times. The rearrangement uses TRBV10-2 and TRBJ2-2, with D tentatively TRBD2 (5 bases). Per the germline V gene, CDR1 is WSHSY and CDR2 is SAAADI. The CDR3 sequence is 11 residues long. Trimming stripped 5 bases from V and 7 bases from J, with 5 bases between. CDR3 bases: TGCGCCAGCAGTCGGGACGGGGAGCTGTTTTTT. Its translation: CASSRDGELFF.